This TCR beta chain derives from a study of shared clonotypes between healthy human individuals (dated by TCRdb to 2020 to 2022). Turning to the overall study: The cohort comprised a couple of women and a few men aged 18 to 49 years. To estimate repertoire size and how much clonotypes are shared between individuals, the study performed deep sequencing of blood TCR repertoires from five healthy adults. Per donor, three plates each were used for CD4 naive and CD4 memory, two for CD8 naive, and one for CD8 memory. Per donor, leukapheresis produced somewhere between about 0.94 and 9 billion PBMCs. Different laboratories and diverse techniques were used to prepare libraries and sequence TCR repertoires, to increase sequencing depth and limit assay-specific biases.

Note on this clone: No cognate antigen has been identified for it. Base qualities are not recorded, but no much larger clone differs from it by a single base.

The CDR3 runs 17 residues from the cysteine to the phenylalanine. Only CDR3 DNA remains: 51 bases, in frame from the first base. From V the trimming removes 5 bases and from J it removes 1 base, while the gene matches leave 9 bases of the junction unaccounted for. CDR1 is given as SGHVS and CDR2 as FQNEAQ, both from the germline V gene. The investigation overall reported the following: Across a handful of donors, approximately 5% of naive CD4, approximately 4% of naive CD8, about 2.3% of memory CD4, and under 0.45% of memory CD8 clonotypes were shared. Estimated clonotype richness was generally larger for naive than for memory subsets. The small number of donors limited the genetic and exposure-history diversity represented. Sampling was restricted to blood, and TCR repertoires in tissues likely differ from the TCR repertoires found in blood. Based on pairwise subsampling, the degree of clonotype sharing among donors was expected to be affected by sequencing depth. Clonotypes shared by all four sorted-subset donors showed higher generation probabilities than non-shared clonotypes. Rarefaction of sorted-subset datasets indicated incomplete sequencing despite the large sequencing depth.

For the CD8 naive samples, CD45RO-negative cells were positively selected for CCR7, yielding a CD45RA+CCR7+ population from which TemRA cells were excluded. The donors were healthy, HIV-negative adults with no recently reported acute infections or vaccinations. Every donor was a Caucasian adult living in Nashville, Tennessee, USA. After blood collection by leukapheresis, PBMCs were isolated using Ficoll-Histopaque density gradient centrifugation and then cryopreserved in the vapor phase of liquid nitrogen. Analytical flow cytometry was used to check the purity and quantity of each magnetically sorted T cell population. Genomic DNA was isolated from every sorted fraction and measured by UV absorbance on a Nanodrop 2000c. Using the deep immunoSEQ assay, TCR CDR3 regions were amplified from genomic DNA by multiplex PCR. Extracted genomic DNA from each cell subset was distributed evenly across all wells of several immunoSEQ 96-well plates, and each plate was treated as a replicate. Each replicate PCR for sorted subsets received roughly 200 ng genomic DNA, equal to roughly 33,000 T cell genomes. Purified libraries were quantified with a Qubit 3.0 fluorometer, sized on a Bioanalyzer 2100, and re-quantified with the KAPA Library Quantification kit. Every immunoSEQ 96-well plate was sequenced on a dedicated single-read 150-cycle Illumina NextSeq 550 flow cell. Per the source publication's procedure: Because only junctional sequences without quality scores were contained in the immunoSEQ output, filtering matching that applied to full-length reads could not be performed. Sequences were annotated with PyIR, a Python wrapper for IgBLAST v1.9, using IMGT germline references to assign V/J genes and CDR3. Any read was removed if the V/J assignment was weak (E-value above 1e-6), the CDR3 was missing, or the read contained stop codons, out-of-frame junctions, or ambiguous translated residues. V3J clonotypes were defined by identical inferred V gene, J gene, and CDR3 amino acid sequence. Percentage overlap between repertoires was calculated by dividing the number of shared unique clonotypes by the size of the smaller repertoire. Three approaches were used to assess repertoire richness: RTK rarefaction, the Chao1 estimator, and Recon v2.1 estimates of unobserved clonotypes. Generation probabilities were computed with OLGA for all TCRbeta clonotypes obtained by the gDNA method from a few donors. Not all clones reach the TCRdb copy of this immuneACCESS table, which keeps in-frame sequences only. Checked studies attribute under half of the gap to unresolved V genes and leave the rest unexplained. V and J calls and clone size follow that table, whereas D and trimming were derived from the DNA. For this sample there are around 1,900,000 clones; roughly 95% appear just once. The ten largest account for about 1.7% of the sample.

The chain was built from TRBV7-8 and TRBJ2-4, and TRBD1 matches 9 of the central bases. The sequence derives from a man aged 18 to 30 in good health. Some clones in this sample may be carry-over from other donors' samples. Sample: naive CD8+ T cells from PBMCs. Sample cell subset or site, as interpreted from the label and publication: CD45RA+CCR7+. Here the CDR3 is given as CASSPRTGAVAKNIQYF. The DNA sequence follows: TGTGCCAGCAGCCCCCGGACAGGGGCGGTTGCCAAAAACATTCAGTACTTC.